This T cell receptor beta chain was recorded in a study of OX40 agonist ivuxolimab in advanced cancers. Study findings and constraints: Some nonresponders also had low normalized T-cell clonal expansion.

The assay was immunoSEQ multiplex PCR, and TCRdb's table has in-frame clones only and misses some. The sample records 65,000 to 85,000 clones, around nine tenths being singletons. The germline CDR1 and CDR2 sequences are SGHVS and FNYEAQ. The CDR3 sequence is 17 residues long. Trimming at V came to 5 bases and at J to 6 bases, leaving 9 bases not matched to a gene. Details on this clone: Its antigen is as yet unknown.

The sample was CD4+ or CD8+ T cells sorted from blood, taken in a trial of the OX40 agonist ivuxolimab. The chain joins TRBV7-6 to TRBJ1-6; 11 bases align to TRBD1. The receptor was isolated from an adult with an advanced solid tumor such as melanoma, head and neck, liver or kidney cancer. This CDR3 reads CASSPRDRGSLNSPLHF. The CDR3 DNA reads as TGTGCCAGCAGCCCCCGGGACAGGGGGTCCCTTAATTCACCCCTCCACTTT.